Below are 27 T cell receptor beta chains sequenced from a single sample in a study of blood T cell repertoires in COVID-19. This table comes from immunoSEQ multiplex PCR, and its TCRdb copy is limited to in-frame clones, with some not included. The data hold some 150,000 clones, with around 87% observed a single time. The sample taken for sequencing was peripheral blood. The receptors derive from a man younger than 30 with active or convalescent COVID-19.

The chain recombines TRBV6-6 with TRBJ1-2; D perhaps matches TRBD1 (5 bases). V was cut by 2 bases and J by 5 bases, with 12 bases left in between. The CDR3 length is 14 residues. Per the germline V gene, CDR1 is MNHNY and CDR2 is SVGAGI (reference sequence). In DNA form, the CDR3 reads TGTGCCAGCAGTTACGGGTCAAGGGGTTATGGCTACACCTTC. Amino acid sequence: CASSYGSRGYGYTF.

The chain recombines TRBV2 with TRBJ2-7, with 9 bases aligning to TRBD1. The CDR3 loop spans 17 amino acids. J gave up 6 bases and V 6 bases, and 18 bases lay outside the gene matches. Germline loops: CDR1 SNHLY, CDR2 FYNNEI. CDR3: CASRIGQGNYEGGEQYV. The CDR3 region has the DNA TGTGCCAGCAGGATAGGACAGGGGAACTACGAAGGGGGCGAGCAGTACGTC.

The V and J genes are TRBV25-1 and TRBJ2-1; D is perhaps TRBD2 (6 bases). This CDR3 is 16 amino acids long. The germline CDR1 and CDR2 sequences are MGHDK and SYGVNS. V was cut by 1 base and J by 5 bases, with 15 bases left in between. The CDR3 sequence is CASSELVQGGNNEQFF. The CDR3 bases are TGTGCCAGCAGTGAATTAGTTCAGGGAGGTAACAATGAGCAGTTCTTC. The variable domain in full, with the rest retrieved from reference TRBV25-1 and TRBJ2-1, is EADIYQTPRYLVIGTGKKITLECSQTMGHDKMYWYQQDPGMELHLIHYSYGVNSTEKGDLSSESTVSRIRTEHFPLTLESARPSHTSQYLCASSELVQGGNNEQFFGPGTRLTVL.

The chain is built from TRBV19 and TRBJ2-3; TRBD2 aligns across 7 bases. Trimming took 2 bases from V and 0 from J; bases not matched to a gene: 5. The CDR3 covers 16 residues. CDR1 LNHDA and CDR2 SQIVND come from the germline V gene (reference sequence). Written as DNA, the CDR3 is TGTGCCAGTAGTATAAAAGGGACTACAAGCACAGATACGCAGTATTTT. Translation gives CASSIKGTTSTDTQYF.

V gene TRBV6-5 combines with J gene TRBJ1-6; possible D gene TRBD1, 6 bases. The CDR3 has 14 residues. The V end was cut by 2 bases, the J end by 10 bases, with 12 bases between. In germline, CDR1 is MNHEY, CDR2 SVGAGI. CDR3 nucleotides: TGTGCCAGCAGTTACAACAGGGTAGGATCACCCCTCCACTTT. This encodes CASSYNRVGSPLHF.

The sample holds a few counts of this clone. The gene calls are TRBV11-2 and TRBJ1-2; TRBD1 aligns across 8 bases. With 8 bases clipped from V and 4 bases from J, the junction kept 12 bases outside the gene matches. The CDR3 has 15 residues. Germline CDR1 SGHAT, CDR2 FQNNGV. The CDR3 region has the DNA TGTGCCAGCTCCTCCGTTCTAGGACAGGGCTATGGCTACACCTTC. Amino acid sequence: CASSSVLGQGYGYTF.

CDR3 bases: TGTGCCAGCGTCGTGGCCCTTGACACTGAAGCTTTCTTT. Translation gives CASVVALDTEAFF. This sequence joins TRBV6-6 and TRBJ1-1; D remains unclear. This CDR3 is built from 13 residues. V was cut by 8 bases and J by 3 bases, with 13 bases left in between. Looked up from germline, CDR1 is MNHNY and CDR2 is SVGAGI (reference sequence).

J is TRBJ1-4 and V is TRBV6-1; D might be TRBD1 (5 bases). The CDR3 runs to 15 residues. Germline V gives CDR1 MNHNS, CDR2 SASEGT. V was cut by 2 bases and J by 3 bases, with 10 bases left in between. The CDR3 protein is CASSELSGANEKLFF. As DNA, the CDR3 is TGTGCCAGCAGTGAATTATCGGGGGCTAATGAAAAACTGTTTTTT.

The chain uses TRBV27 and TRBJ2-7, with D possibly TRBD1 on 7 matching bases. The CDR3 is 20 residues long. Per the germline V gene, CDR1 is MNHEY and CDR2 is SMNVEV (reference sequence). V was clipped by 0 bases and J by 6 bases, with 30 bases between them. DNA of the CDR3: TGTGCCAGCAGTTTATCGTTCGGGGGAGTTGGCACAGGGGTGGATAGCGAGCAGTACTTC. Translating it yields CASSLSFGGVGTGVDSEQYF.

The V gene is TRBV10-3, the J gene TRBJ2-1; D might be TRBD2 (5 bases). CDR3 length: 15 residues. Trimming removed 2 bases at V and 5 bases at J, with 13 bases between. The germline V gene encodes CDR1 ENHRY and CDR2 SYGVKD. CDR3 amino acids: CAISERRADDNEQFF. The CDR3 DNA follows: TGTGCCATCAGTGAGAGGCGGGCGGACGACAATGAGCAGTTCTTC.

The V call is TRBV7-2, the J call TRBJ2-7; possibly TRBD2 for D (5 bases). Germline V gene data show CDR1 as SGHTA and CDR2 as FQGNSA. There are 14 residues in the CDR3. V shed 5 bases and J shed 0 bases, with 11 bases lying between them. The CDR3 nucleotides read TGTGCCAGCAGCGAAATGGGGAGCTCCTACGAGCAGTACTTC. The encoded protein is CASSEMGSSYEQYF.

The chain carries TRBV30 and TRBJ2-1; D is possibly TRBD1 (6 bases). The V gene's germline CDR1 is GTSNPN and CDR2 SVGIG (reference sequence). The length of the CDR3 is 14 residues. V gave up 1 base and J gave up 4 bases, with 11 bases separating them. CDR3 DNA sequence: TGTGCCTGGAGTGAGGGGACATCTTACAATGAGCAGTTCTTC. It encodes CAWSEGTSYNEQFF.

This chain links TRBV3-1 (or the pseudogene TRBV3-2) with TRBJ1-6; 9 bases are shared with TRBD1. J was trimmed by 10 bases and V by 1 base; bases with no gene match: 2. The CDR3 extends over 14 amino acids. Germline V gene sequence: CDR1 LGHDT, CDR2 YNNKEL (reference sequence). CDR3 residues: CASSQVGQGSPLHF. The CDR3 region has the DNA TGTGCCAGCAGCCAAGTAGGACAGGGGTCACCCCTCCACTTT.

V gene TRBV6-5 combines with J gene TRBJ1-6, with D unclear. Deletions cut 6 bases from V and 6 bases from J, with 9 bases between. Germline V gives CDR1 MNHEY, CDR2 SVGAGI. The CDR3 loop spans 13 amino acids. CDR3 nucleotides: TGTGCCAGCAGCCCCGTGTTTAATTCACCCCTCCACTTT. Its protein product is CASSPVFNSPLHF.

The rearrangement links TRBV11-3 to TRBJ1-1; D may be TRBD1 (5 bases). The CDR3 extends over 13 amino acids. Trimming shortened V by 2 bases and J by 5 bases, and 9 bases separated the two germline ends. Germline CDR1 is SGHNT and CDR2 is YENEEA. Written as DNA, the CDR3 is TGTGCCAGCAGCTTACAGGGTGGAACTGAAGCTTTCTTT. Translated: CASSLQGGTEAFF. The full variable domain, completed using reference TRBV11-3 and TRBJ1-1, is EAGVVQSPRYKIIEKKQPVAFWCNPISGHNTLYWYLQNLGQGPELLIRYENEEAVDDSQLPKDRFSAERLKGVDSTLKIQPAELGDSAVYLCASSLQGGTEAFFGQGTRLTVV.

This clone was detected only a few times. The chain recombines TRBV19 with TRBJ2-1; TRBD2 matches 11 bases. CDR1 is LNHDA, CDR2 SQIVND, per germline (reference sequence). The CDR3 is made up of 21 amino acids. Trimming cost V 4 bases and J 3 bases; bases outside gene matches: 20. Here the CDR3 DNA reads TGTGCCAGTAGTACACTTAGAGGAACTAGCGGGAGAGTGGGGGACTACAATGAGCAGTTCTTC. Translated, it gives CASSTLRGTSGRVGDYNEQFF.

The chain uses TRBV19 and TRBJ2-7, with a tentative D call TRBD1 (5 bases). Trimming removed 6 bases at V and 2 bases at J, with 11 bases between. Germline CDR1 and CDR2: LNHDA and SQIVND (reference sequence). This CDR3 comprises 13 residues. The CDR3 spells CASRQGSTYEQYF. CDR3 nucleotides: TGTGCCAGTAGGCAGGGATCGACCTACGAGCAGTACTTC. Together with reference TRBV19 and TRBJ2-7, the CDR3 gives the full variable domain: DGGITQSPKYLFRKEGQNVTLSCEQNLNHDAMYWYRQDPGQGLRLIYYSQIVNDFQKGDIAEGYSVSREKKESFPLTVTSAQKNPTAFYLCASRQGSTYEQYFGPGTRLTVT.

This sequence joins TRBV13 and TRBJ1-2; no clear D gene. The V and J ends lost 0 bases and 7 bases respectively, with 9 bases between them. This CDR3 has 13 amino acids. Germline lookup yields CDR1 PRHDT and CDR2 FYEKMQ (reference sequence). The CDR3 sequence is CASSLGSEGGYTF. DNA for the CDR3: TGTGCCAGCAGCTTAGGGTCCGAGGGTGGCTACACCTTC.

Here the CDR3 reads CASTFGTISTGELFF. The CDR3 region has the DNA TGTGCCAGCACCTTCGGGACTATTTCCACCGGGGAGCTGTTTTTT. The rearrangement uses TRBV3-1 (or the pseudogene TRBV3-2) and TRBJ2-2; the match to TRBD2 covers 7 bases. Per the germline V gene, CDR1 is LGHDT and CDR2 is YNNKEL (reference sequence). Trimming at V came to 7 bases and at J to 4 bases, leaving 9 bases not matched to a gene. The CDR3 spans 15 residues.

This chain uses TRBV6-6 with TRBJ2-1; maybe TRBD2 (5 bases). Trimming cost V 10 bases and J 8 bases, with 18 bases left between them. This CDR3 is 13 amino acids long. Germline lookup yields CDR1 MNHNY and CDR2 SVGAGI (reference sequence). The CDR3, as DNA: TGTGCCATCACCGGTGCGGGTTGGTATGAGCAGTTCTTC. Translated, it gives CAITGAGWYEQFF.

The chain recombines TRBV6-5 with TRBJ2-7; D may be TRBD1 (5 bases). This CDR3 region has 15 residues. Looked up from germline, CDR1 is MNHEY and CDR2 is SVGAGI. V was shortened by 6 bases and J by 3 bases, with 18 bases between the two germline ends. Here the CDR3 reads CASSLGVLGRYEQYF. DNA for the CDR3: TGTGCCAGCAGCCTCGGTGTTTTGGGGCGCTACGAGCAGTACTTC.

This chain uses TRBV5-6 with TRBJ1-1, with unresolved D. The V and J ends lost 0 bases and 0 bases respectively, with 6 bases between them. From germline, CDR1 is SGHDT and CDR2 YYEEEE. CDR3 length: 14 residues. CDR3 in DNA: TGTGCCAGCAGCTTGGTAGATATGAACACTGAAGCTTTCTTT. Its protein product is CASSLVDMNTEAFF.

The chain employs TRBV6-5 and TRBJ1-2; TRBD1 agrees at 7 bases. CDR1 is MNHEY and CDR2 is SVGAGI in the germline V gene. The V and J ends lost 6 bases and 4 bases, in that order; junction bases with no gene match: 8. This CDR3 has 14 residues. The CDR3 nucleotides are TGTGCCAGCAGCACTACCGGACAGGTCTATGGCTACACCTTC. It translates to CASSTTGQVYGYTF.

This clone was counted only a few times. The CDR3 reads CASSQGTSGRARLYEQYF. The CDR3 DNA sequence: TGTGCCAGCAGCCAAGGGACTAGCGGGAGGGCGCGGCTGTACGAGCAGTACTTC. V is TRBV4-2 and J is TRBJ2-7; TRBD2 matches 15 bases. Trimming took 1 base from V and 4 from J; bases not matched to a gene: 8. This CDR3 spans 18 amino acids. Germline V gene sequence: CDR1 LGHNA, CDR2 YNFKEQ.

CDR3 nucleotide sequence: TGTGCCAGCAGCCGGGGACAGGCAAGTTCCTACGAGCAGTACTTC. Protein sequence: CASSRGQASSYEQYF. The chain has TRBV5-5 and TRBJ2-7, with 8 bases lining up with TRBD1. Germline assignment: CDR1 SGHKS and CDR2 YYEKEE (reference sequence). This CDR3 has 15 residues. V shed 4 bases, J shed 1 base, and the junction held 7 bases outside the gene matches.

The chain employs TRBV5-5 and TRBJ1-5; possibly TRBD1 for D (5 bases). Looked up from germline, CDR1 is SGHKS and CDR2 is YYEKEE (reference sequence). This CDR3 has 16 amino acids. V lost 1 base and J lost 0, with 11 bases in between. CDR3 DNA: TGTGCCAGCAGCTTGTCGAACAGGCCTAGCAATCAGCCCCAGCATTTT. This codes for CASSLSNRPSNQPQHF.

V is TRBV5-1 and J is TRBJ1-5; TRBD1 matches at 7 bases. CDR3 length: 14 residues. Germline V gene lookup returns CDR1 SGHRS and CDR2 YFSETQ. J gave up 4 bases and V 4 bases, and 5 bases lay outside the gene matches. CDR3 sequence reads: CASSPGTANQPQHF. The CDR3 DNA is TGCGCCAGCAGCCCTGGGACAGCGAATCAGCCCCAGCATTTT.